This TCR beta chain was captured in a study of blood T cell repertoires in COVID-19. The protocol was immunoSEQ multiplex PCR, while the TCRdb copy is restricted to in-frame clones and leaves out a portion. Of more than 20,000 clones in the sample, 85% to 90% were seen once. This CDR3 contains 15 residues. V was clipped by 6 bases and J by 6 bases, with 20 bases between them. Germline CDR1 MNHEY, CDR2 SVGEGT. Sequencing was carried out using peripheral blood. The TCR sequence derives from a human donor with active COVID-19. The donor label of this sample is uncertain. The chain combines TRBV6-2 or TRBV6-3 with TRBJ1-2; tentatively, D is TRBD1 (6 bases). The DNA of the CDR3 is TGTGCCAGCAGCAGAACCCACAGGGCGGTCGATGGCTACACCTTC. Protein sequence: CASSRTHRAVDGYTF.